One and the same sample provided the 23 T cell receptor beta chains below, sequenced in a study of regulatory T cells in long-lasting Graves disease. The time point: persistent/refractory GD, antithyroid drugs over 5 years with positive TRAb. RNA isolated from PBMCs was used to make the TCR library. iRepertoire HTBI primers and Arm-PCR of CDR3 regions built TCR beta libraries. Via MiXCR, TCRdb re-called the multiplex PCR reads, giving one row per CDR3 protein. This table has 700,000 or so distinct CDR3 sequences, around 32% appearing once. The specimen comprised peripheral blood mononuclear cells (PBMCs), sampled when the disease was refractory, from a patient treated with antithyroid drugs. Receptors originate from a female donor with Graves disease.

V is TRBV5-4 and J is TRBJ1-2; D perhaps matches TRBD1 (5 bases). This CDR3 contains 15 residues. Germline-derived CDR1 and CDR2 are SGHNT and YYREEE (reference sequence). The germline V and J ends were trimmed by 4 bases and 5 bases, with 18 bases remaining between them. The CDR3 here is CASSERGVIIYGYTF. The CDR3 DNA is TGTGCCAGCAGCGAGCGAGGGGTGATTATATATGGCTACACCTTC.

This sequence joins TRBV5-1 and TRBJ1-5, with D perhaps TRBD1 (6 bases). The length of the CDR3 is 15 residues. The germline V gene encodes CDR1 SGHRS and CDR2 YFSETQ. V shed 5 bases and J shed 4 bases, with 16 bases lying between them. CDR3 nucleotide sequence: TGCGCCAGCAGGCCTGACGGGACAAGGAATCAGCCCCAGCATTTT. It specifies CASRPDGTRNQPQHF.

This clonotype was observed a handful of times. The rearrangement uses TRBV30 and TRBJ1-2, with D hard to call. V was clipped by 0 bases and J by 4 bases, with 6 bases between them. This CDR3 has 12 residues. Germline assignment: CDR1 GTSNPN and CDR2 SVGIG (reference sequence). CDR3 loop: CAWSVSPYGYTF. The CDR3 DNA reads TGTGCCTGGAGTGTCTCCCCCTATGGCTACACCTTC.

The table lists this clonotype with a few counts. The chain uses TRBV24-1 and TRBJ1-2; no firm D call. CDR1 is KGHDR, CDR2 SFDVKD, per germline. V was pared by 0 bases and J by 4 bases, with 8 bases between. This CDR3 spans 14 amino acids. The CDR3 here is CATSDLQRGYGYTF. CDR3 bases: TGTGCCACCAGTGATTTGCAGCGGGGCTATGGCTACACCTTC.

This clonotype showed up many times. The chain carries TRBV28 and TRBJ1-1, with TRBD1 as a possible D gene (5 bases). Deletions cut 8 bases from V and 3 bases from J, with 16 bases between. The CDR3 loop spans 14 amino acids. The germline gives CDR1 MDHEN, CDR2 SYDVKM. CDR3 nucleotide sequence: TGTGCCAGCGGGATCGTTGGACAAGACACTGAAGCTTTCTTT. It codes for CASGIVGQDTEAFF.

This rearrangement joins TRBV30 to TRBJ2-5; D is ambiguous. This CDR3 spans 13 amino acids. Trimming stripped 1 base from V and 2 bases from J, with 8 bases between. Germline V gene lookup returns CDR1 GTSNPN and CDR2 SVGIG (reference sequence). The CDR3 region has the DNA TGTGCCTGGAGTGGCGGACCACAAGAGACCCAGTACTTC. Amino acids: CAWSGGPQETQYF.

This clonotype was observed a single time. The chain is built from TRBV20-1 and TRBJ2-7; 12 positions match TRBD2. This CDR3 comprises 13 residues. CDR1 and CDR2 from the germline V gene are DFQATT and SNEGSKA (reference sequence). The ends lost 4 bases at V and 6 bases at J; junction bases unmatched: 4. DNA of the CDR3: TGCAGTGCTACGGGACTAGCGGGTACCGAGCAGTACTTC. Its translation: CSATGLAGTEQYF.

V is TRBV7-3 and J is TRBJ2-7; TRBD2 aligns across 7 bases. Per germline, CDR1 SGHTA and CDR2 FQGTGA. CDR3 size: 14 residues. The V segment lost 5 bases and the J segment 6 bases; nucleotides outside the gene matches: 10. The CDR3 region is CASSLQGGLGEQYF. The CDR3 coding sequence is TGTGCCAGCAGCCTCCAAGGTGGACTAGGCGAGCAGTACTTC.

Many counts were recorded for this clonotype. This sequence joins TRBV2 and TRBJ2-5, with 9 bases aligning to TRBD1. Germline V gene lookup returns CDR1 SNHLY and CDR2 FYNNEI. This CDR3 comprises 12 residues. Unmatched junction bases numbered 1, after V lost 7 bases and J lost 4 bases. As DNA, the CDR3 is TGTGCCAGCATGACAGGGGGAGAGACCCAGTACTTC. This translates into CASMTGGETQYF.

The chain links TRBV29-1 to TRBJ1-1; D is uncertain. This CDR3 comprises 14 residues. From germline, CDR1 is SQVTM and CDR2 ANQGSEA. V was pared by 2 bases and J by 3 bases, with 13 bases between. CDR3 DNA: TGCAGCGTTGAATTGGTCAGAAAAGACACTGAAGCTTTCTTT. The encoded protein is CSVELVRKDTEAFF.

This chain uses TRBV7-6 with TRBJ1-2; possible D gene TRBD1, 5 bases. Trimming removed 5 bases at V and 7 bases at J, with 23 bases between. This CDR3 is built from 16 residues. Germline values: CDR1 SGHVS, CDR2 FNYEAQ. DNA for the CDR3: TGTGCCAGCAGCCCTAACGCCTGGGCAGGGTGGGGTGGCTACACCTTC. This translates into CASSPNAWAGWGGYTF.

The CDR3 sequence: CASLQGNQPQHF. CDR3 coding DNA: TGTGCCAGCCTACAGGGGAATCAGCCCCAGCATTTT. The chain is built from TRBV28 and TRBJ1-5, with 7 bases matching TRBD1. The V and J ends lost 8 bases and 4 bases, in that order; junction bases with no gene match: 2. This CDR3 is 12 amino acids long. The germline V gene has CDR1 MDHEN and CDR2 SYDVKM.

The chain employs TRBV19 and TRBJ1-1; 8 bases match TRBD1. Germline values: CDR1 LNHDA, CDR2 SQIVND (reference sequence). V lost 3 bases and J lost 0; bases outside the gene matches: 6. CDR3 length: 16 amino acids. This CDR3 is CASSMGTGNLNTEAFF. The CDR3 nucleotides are TGTGCCAGTAGTATGGGGACAGGCAACTTGAACACTGAAGCTTTCTTT.

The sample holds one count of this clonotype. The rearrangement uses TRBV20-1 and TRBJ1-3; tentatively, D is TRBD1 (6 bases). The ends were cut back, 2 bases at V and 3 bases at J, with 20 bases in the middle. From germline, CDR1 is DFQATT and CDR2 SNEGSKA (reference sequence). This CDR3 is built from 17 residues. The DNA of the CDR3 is TGCAGTGCTAGACACCCCCGGGGGCGATCGGGTGGAAACACCATATATTTT. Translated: CSARHPRGRSGGNTIYF.

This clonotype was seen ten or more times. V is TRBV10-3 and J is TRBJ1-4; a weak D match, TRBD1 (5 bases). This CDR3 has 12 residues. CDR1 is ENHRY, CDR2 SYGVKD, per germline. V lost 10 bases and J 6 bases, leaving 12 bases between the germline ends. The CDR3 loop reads CATGQQDEKLFF. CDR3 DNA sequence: TGTGCCACCGGACAACAAGATGAAAAACTGTTTTTT.

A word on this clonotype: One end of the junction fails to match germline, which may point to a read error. The CDR3 spells CASRGGIQGALF. Written as DNA, the CDR3 is TGTGCCAGCCGCGGCGGGATTCAGGGAGCTCTCTTT. The chain is built from TRBV6-1 and TRBJ1-1, with a possible D match to TRBD1 (5 bases). CDR3 length: 12 residues. Germline assignment: CDR1 MNHNS and CDR2 SASEGT.

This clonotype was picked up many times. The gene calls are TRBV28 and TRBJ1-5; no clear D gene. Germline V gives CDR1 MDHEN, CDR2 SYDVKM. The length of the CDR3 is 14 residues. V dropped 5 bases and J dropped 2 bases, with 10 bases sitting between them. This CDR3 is CASSAVGGNQPQHF. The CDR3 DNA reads TGTGCCAGCAGTGCGGTCGGCGGCAATCAGCCCCAGCATTTT.

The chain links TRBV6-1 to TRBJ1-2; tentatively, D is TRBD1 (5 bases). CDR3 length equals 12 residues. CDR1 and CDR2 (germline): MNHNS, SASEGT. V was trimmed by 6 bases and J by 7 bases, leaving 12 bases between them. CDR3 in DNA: TGTGCCAGCAGCTCCAGGGTTTTTGGCTACACCTTC. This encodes CASSSRVFGYTF.

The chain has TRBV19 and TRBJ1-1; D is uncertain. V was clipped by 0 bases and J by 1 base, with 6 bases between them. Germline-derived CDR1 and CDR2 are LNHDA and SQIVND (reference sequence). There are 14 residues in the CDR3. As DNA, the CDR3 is TGTGCCAGTAGTATAGACCGGTGGAACACTGAAGCTTTCTTT. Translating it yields CASSIDRWNTEAFF.

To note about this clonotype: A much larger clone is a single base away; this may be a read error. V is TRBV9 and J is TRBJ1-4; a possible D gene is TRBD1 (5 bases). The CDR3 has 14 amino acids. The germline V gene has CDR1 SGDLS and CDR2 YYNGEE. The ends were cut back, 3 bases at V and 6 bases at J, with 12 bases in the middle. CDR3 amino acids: CASSAGTQDEKLFF. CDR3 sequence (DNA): TGTGCCAGCAGCGCCGGGACCCAAGATGAAAAACTGTTTTTT.

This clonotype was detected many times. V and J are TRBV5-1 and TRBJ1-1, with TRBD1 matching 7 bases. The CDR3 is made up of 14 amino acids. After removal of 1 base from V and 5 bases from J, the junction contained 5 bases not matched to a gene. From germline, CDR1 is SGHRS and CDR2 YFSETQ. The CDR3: CASSLFGTETEAFF. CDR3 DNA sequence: TGCGCCAGCAGCTTGTTTGGGACAGAAACTGAAGCTTTCTTT.

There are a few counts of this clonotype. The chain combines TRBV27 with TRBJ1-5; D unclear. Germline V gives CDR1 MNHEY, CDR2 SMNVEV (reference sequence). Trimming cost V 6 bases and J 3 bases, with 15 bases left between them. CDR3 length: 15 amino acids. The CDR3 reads CASSPGQAINQPQHF. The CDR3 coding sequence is TGTGCCAGCAGCCCCGGCCAAGCTATCAATCAGCCCCAGCATTTT.

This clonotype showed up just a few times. CDR3 amino acids: CASSWGRSGANVLTF. The CDR3 DNA reads TGTGCCAGCAGTTGGGGTCGCTCTGGGGCCAACGTCCTGACTTTC. The genes are TRBV7-2 and TRBJ2-6; the D is unclear. The length of the CDR3 is 15 residues. Trimming shortened V by 6 bases and J by 0 bases, and 9 bases separated the two germline ends. Germline lookup yields CDR1 SGHTA and CDR2 FQGNSA.